This record covers a single T cell receptor (beta chain). The source of the sample is a study of CD8 T cells in Susac syndrome. Random hexamers were used to reverse transcribe the RNA input (roughly 0.5 to 1 ug). Amplification of TCR beta CDR3 by immunoSEQ multiplex PCR spanned 54 Vbeta and 13 Jbeta. TCRdb re-derived calls from the immunoSEQ multiplex PCR reads in MiXCR, one entry per CDR3 protein. The sample comprises 150,000 to 200,000 distinct CDR3 sequences, around 94% of which are singletons, and approximately 0.094% rests with the top ten. The CDR3 spans 14 residues. The ends were cut back, 2 bases at V and 5 bases at J, with 12 bases in the middle. The germline V gene has CDR1 LNHNV and CDR2 YYDKDF (reference sequence).

The chain has TRBV15 and TRBJ2-5, with a tentative D call TRBD2 (6 bases). The receptor was isolated from a human donor with multiple sclerosis. Material for sequencing was CD4+ T cells from PBMCs. CDR3 sequence: CATSRNRGTETQYF. The DNA of the CDR3 is TGTGCCACCAGCAGAAACCGGGGGACGGAGACCCAGTACTTC.